These T cell receptor beta chains were read from a single sample in a study of blood T cell repertoires in COVID-19. The data were produced by immunoSEQ multiplex PCR, yet TCRdb's version contains in-frame clones alone and is incomplete. The sample carries about 100,000 clones, 80% to 95% recorded once. The sample taken for sequencing was peripheral blood. Every receptor here comes from a man aged 55 to 70 with acute or convalescent COVID-19. Each CDR3 is given with its conserved first and last residue. A D gene is named only where the DNA matches it firmly. The size entry is marked missing in some rows and otherwise reads once, few, many or a size class.

size: NA
V: TRBV5-1
D: TRBD1
J: TRBJ1-1
DNA: TGCGCCAGCAGCACCGACAGGGAAACTTTCTTT
CDR3: CASSTDRETFF

size: once
V: TRBV7-9
D: NA
J: TRBJ2-1
DNA: TGTGCCAGCAGCTTCGAGGATCATGGGCAGTTCTTC
CDR3: CASSFEDHGQFF

size: NA
V: TRBV24-1
D: TRBD2
J: TRBJ2-1
DNA: TGTGCCACCAGTGATTTTGGGACTAGCGGGAATGAGCAGTTCTTC
CDR3: CATSDFGTSGNEQFF

size: NA
V: TRBV24-1
D: NA
J: TRBJ2-1
DNA: TGTGCCACCAGTGATTCCGGGACAACAAACTACAATGAGCAGTTCTTC
CDR3: CATSDSGTTNYNEQFF

size: NA
V: TRBV2
D: NA
J: TRBJ2-5
DNA: TGTGCCAGCAGAGCGACAGGCCAAGAGACCCAGTACTTC
CDR3: CASRATGQETQYF

size: NA
V: TRBV28
D: NA
J: TRBJ1-5
DNA: TGTGCCAGCAGTTTACAGGGACTTAGGTGGCCCCAGCATTTT
CDR3: CASSLQGLRWPQHF

size: NA
V: TRBV11-2
D: NA
J: TRBJ1-3
DNA: TGTGCCAGCAGCCGAGACAGATCTGGAAACACCATATATTTT
CDR3: CASSRDRSGNTIYF

size: NA
V: TRBV11-2
D: NA
J: TRBJ1-2
DNA: TGTGCCAGCAGCTTAGATCAGGGGTTCTATGGCTACACCTTC
CDR3: CASSLDQGFYGYTF

size: NA
V: TRBV6-1
D: TRBD2
J: TRBJ2-1
DNA: TGTGCCAGCAGTGCATCTAGCGGGAGGGCCTACAATGAGCAGTTCTTC
CDR3: CASSASSGRAYNEQFF

size: NA
V: TRBV6-5
D: NA
J: TRBJ1-3
DNA: TGTGCCAGCCAGGTGACTCCGACTATTGGAAACACCATATATTTT
CDR3: CASQVTPTIGNTIYF

size: NA
V: TRBV7-2
D: NA
J: TRBJ1-2
DNA: TGTGCCAGCAGCTTAGTAGTAGGCCAACCTGGGGGGGGCTACACCTTC
CDR3: CASSLVVGQPGGGYTF

size: NA
V: TRBV19
D: NA
J: TRBJ2-7
DNA: TGTGCCAGTAGTACCTCCCCCCGTACAGGGAGATACTTC
CDR3: CASSTSPRTGRYF

size: NA
V: TRBV30
D: NA
J: TRBJ1-5
DNA: TGTGCCTGGAGTGTAGGGGGGGGAGTAAGGGATAATCAGCCCCAGCATTTT
CDR3: CAWSVGGGVRDNQPQHF

size: NA
V: TRBV3-1/TRBV3-2
D: NA
J: TRBJ2-3
DNA: TGTGCCAGCAGCCAAGGACAGGCGGCAGATACGCAGTATTTT
CDR3: CASSQGQAADTQYF

size: NA
V: TRBV6-6
D: TRBD2
J: TRBJ2-1
DNA: TGTGCCAGCAGTCAGGGCTGGGCGGGAGGGGACAATGAGCAGTTCTTC
CDR3: CASSQGWAGGDNEQFF

size: once
V: TRBV6-2/TRBV6-3
D: NA
J: TRBJ2-5
DNA: TGTGCCAGCAGCCCCCGGCCGAGCGGCCAAGAGACCCAGTACTTC
CDR3: CASSPRPSGQETQYF

size: once
V: TRBV3-1/TRBV3-2
D: TRBD2
J: TRBJ2-4
DNA: TGTGCCAGCAGCCAAGTCGGGAGGGGGGTAGGAAACATTCAGTACTTC
CDR3: CASSQVGRGVGNIQYF

size: once
V: TRBV30
D: TRBD1
J: TRBJ2-7
DNA: TGTGCCTGGAACGATATACAGGGGACGGGGCAGTACTTC
CDR3: CAWNDIQGTGQYF

size: NA
V: TRBV2
D: TRBD1
J: TRBJ2-7
DNA: TGTGCCAGCGAGATCGGGACAGTGAATAACTACGAGCAGTACTTC
CDR3: CASEIGTVNNYEQYF

size: NA
V: TRBV24-1
D: NA
J: TRBJ2-1
DNA: TGTGCCACCAGTTTAGGGAGCTCCTACAATGAGCAGTTCTTC
CDR3: CATSLGSSYNEQFF

size: NA
V: TRBV7-9
D: NA
J: TRBJ2-3
DNA: TGTGCCAGCAGCTTAGCGTCGGGAGCGAAAGATACGCAGTATTTT
CDR3: CASSLASGAKDTQYF

size: NA
V: TRBV24-1
D: TRBD2
J: TRBJ2-1
DNA: TGTGCCACCAGTGATTTCCGCGGGAGTGGGAATGAGCAGTTCTTC
CDR3: CATSDFRGSGNEQFF

size: NA
V: TRBV28
D: NA
J: TRBJ1-5
DNA: TGTGCCAGCAGTGAACCCAGGGGTCAGCCCCAGCATTTT
CDR3: CASSEPRGQPQHF

size: NA
V: TRBV19
D: TRBD1
J: TRBJ2-7
DNA: TGTGCCAGTAGCGCGGGACAGGCCCAAGTCTACGAGCAGTACTTC
CDR3: CASSAGQAQVYEQYF

size: NA
V: TRBV3-1/TRBV3-2
D: TRBD2
J: TRBJ2-7
DNA: TGTGCCAGCAGCCGGGGAGCGGGGCCCCTCTCCTACGAGCAGTACTTC
CDR3: CASSRGAGPLSYEQYF

size: NA
V: TRBV28
D: TRBD2
J: TRBJ2-2
DNA: TGTGCCAGCAGTGCTAGCGGGAGAACCACCGGGGAGCTGTTTTTT
CDR3: CASSASGRTTGELFF

size: NA
V: TRBV2
D: NA
J: TRBJ1-2
DNA: TGTGCCAGCCTTTTGGAGAATAACTATGGCTACACCTTC
CDR3: CASLLENNYGYTF

size: NA
V: TRBV29-1
D: TRBD2
J: TRBJ2-1
DNA: TGCAGCGTTGACACTAGCGGGTACAATGAGCAGTTCTTC
CDR3: CSVDTSGYNEQFF

size: NA
V: TRBV7-9
D: TRBD1
J: TRBJ1-2
DNA: TGTGCCAGCAGCCCGATGGACAGGGGTAACTATGGCTACACCTTC
CDR3: CASSPMDRGNYGYTF

size: NA
V: TRBV28
D: TRBD1
J: TRBJ2-7
DNA: TGTGCCAGCAGTGTCCCCTTCGGGACAGGGTCGTACGAGCAGTACTTC
CDR3: CASSVPFGTGSYEQYF

size: few
V: TRBV3-1/TRBV3-2
D: NA
J: TRBJ2-7
DNA: TGTGCCAGCAGCCAAGATAGGGCGGGACGGTACGAGCAGTACTTC
CDR3: CASSQDRAGRYEQYF

size: NA
V: TRBV15
D: NA
J: TRBJ1-2
DNA: TGTGCCACCCGAACTACAAACACAACCCCCAACTATGGCTACACCTTC
CDR3: CATRTTNTTPNYGYTF

size: NA
V: TRBV7-6
D: TRBD1
J: TRBJ1-2
DNA: TGTGCCAGCAGCTTATTCACCGGGACAGGGTATAACTATGGCTACACCTTC
CDR3: CASSLFTGTGYNYGYTF

size: NA
V: TRBV7-8
D: NA
J: TRBJ1-2
DNA: TGTGCCACCCGAGGGAGGGTCGGCTACACCTTC
CDR3: CATRGRVGYTF

size: few
V: TRBV5-8
D: NA
J: TRBJ1-2
DNA: TGTGCCAGCAGCTTGGGACAGGCTTCTAACTATGGCTACACCTTC
CDR3: CASSLGQASNYGYTF

size: NA
V: TRBV19
D: NA
J: TRBJ2-1
DNA: TGTGCCAGTAGCTCCCTCGGTGGAGCGGTTGAGATTAATGAGCAGTTCTTC
CDR3: CASSSLGGAVEINEQFF

size: once
V: TRBV11-3
D: TRBD2
J: TRBJ2-1
DNA: TGTGCCAGCAGCTTAGATCCGGGGACTAACTACAATGAGCAGTTCTTC
CDR3: CASSLDPGTNYNEQFF

size: NA
V: TRBV5-1
D: NA
J: TRBJ1-5
DNA: TGCGCCAGCTCCCTTACAATGAATCAGCCCCAGCATTTT
CDR3: CASSLTMNQPQHF

size: NA
V: TRBV5-8
D: TRBD1
J: TRBJ1-5
DNA: TGTGCCAGCAGCTACAGGGGCGCTAGCAATCAGCCCCAGCATTTT
CDR3: CASSYRGASNQPQHF

size: few
V: TRBV30
D: TRBD1
J: TRBJ2-1
DNA: TGTGCCTTATTGAGACAGGGGTCCTACAATGAGCAGTTCTTC
CDR3: CALLRQGSYNEQFF